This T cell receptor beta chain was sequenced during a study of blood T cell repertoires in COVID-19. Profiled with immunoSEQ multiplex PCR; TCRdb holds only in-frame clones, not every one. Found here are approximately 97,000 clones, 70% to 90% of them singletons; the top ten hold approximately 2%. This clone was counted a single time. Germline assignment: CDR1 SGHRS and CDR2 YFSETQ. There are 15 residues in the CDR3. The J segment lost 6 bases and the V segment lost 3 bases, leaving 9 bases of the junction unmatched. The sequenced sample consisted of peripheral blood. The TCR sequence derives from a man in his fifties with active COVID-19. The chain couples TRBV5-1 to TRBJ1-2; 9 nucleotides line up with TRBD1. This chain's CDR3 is CASSWTGVGVDGYTF. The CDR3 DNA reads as TGCGCCAGCAGCTGGACAGGGGTTGGAGTGGATGGCTACACCTTC. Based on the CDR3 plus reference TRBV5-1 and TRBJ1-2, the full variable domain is KAGVTQTPRYLIKTRGQQVTLSCSPISGHRSVSWYQQTPGQGLQFLFEYFSETQRNKGNFPGRFSGRQFSNSRSEMNVSTLELGDSALYLCASSWTGVGVDGYTFGSGTRLTVV.